The T cell receptor beta chain described here comes from a study of cytomegalovirus exposure and HLA in healthy donors. Overall study findings and caveats: Reported results showed that the classifier diagnosed cytomegalovirus status with high specificity and sensitivity.

PCR employed 60 Vbeta and 13 Jbeta primers. Sequenced by immunoSEQ multiplex PCR; TCRdb stores in-frame clones only, minus some. Of approximately 140,000 clones detected, more than 70% appear once; the ten largest clones hold roughly 1.2%. V dropped 2 bases and J dropped 7 bases, with 17 bases sitting between them. Germline CDR1 is MNHNS and CDR2 is SASEGT. The CDR3 spans 16 residues. Everyone who donated was a healthy bone marrow donor. Note on this clone: Its matching antigen is unknown.

This sequence joins TRBV6-1 and TRBJ2-2, with TRBD2 as a possible D gene (6 bases). The receptor was isolated from a male donor in good health and CMV-seropositive. The sequencing input was PBMCs. DNA for the CDR3: TGTGCCAGCAGTGAAATTTGGGGGGATGCTGGCGGGGAGCTGTTTTTT. Translation gives CASSEIWGDAGGELFF.